This T cell receptor beta chain was sequenced for a study of blood T cell repertoires in COVID-19. The table lists this clone with a count of one. The age range of participants was about 18 to 89 years, with residence in about two dozen US areas. Donors of Cohort 3 who recovered were those that had two negative PCRs, clearance, or symptom resolution. This CDR3 comprises 14 residues. V shed 1 base and J shed 1 base, with 8 bases lying between them. Germline V lookup: CDR1 SGHRS, CDR2 YFSETQ. Libraries were prepared by immunoSEQ multiplex PCR; TCRdb keeps only in-frame clonotypes and omits some of them. This repertoire shows about 250,000 clones, 75% to 90% found once; its top ten account for 3.5% to 5.5%.

J is TRBJ1-1 and V is TRBV5-1; D is unresolved. The source of this sequence is a woman aged 25-40 years who had recovered from COVID-19. Input material: PBMCs or T cells enriched from blood (not recorded which). The CDR3 loop is CASSLNTQNTEAFF. CDR3 DNA: TGCGCCAGCAGCTTGAACACCCAGAACACTGAAGCTTTCTTT.